This T cell receptor beta chain was captured by sequencing in a study of CD8+CD57+ T cells in acquired aplastic anemia. Broader study findings: Researchers report that 25 to 30 CD8+ CDR3 sequences appeared in both patients and controls.

Genomic DNA constituted the template upon which TCR beta VDJ and CDR3 profiling was performed. TCRdb processed the reads anew with MiXCR; each CDR3 protein has one entry. The sample has 75,000 to 80,000 distinct CDR3 sequences; less than 85% are singletons. With respect to this clonotype: As yet, its antigen is unknown.

Selection for sequencing was limited to patients who had shown CD8+CD57+ cell expansion by flow cytometry. Every patient had severe acquired aplastic anemia. This TCR came from a human donor with aplastic anemia. Sequencing was carried out using sorted CD4+, CD8+, or CD8+CD57+ T cells (not recorded which) from PBMCs.

Here the CDR3 DNA reads TGTGCCAGCAGCTTATCGTGGGACGGGGGGAATGAGCAGTTCTTC. Its translation: CASSLSWDGGNEQFF. The J gene is TRBJ2-1, the V gene TRBV7-6, with 7 nucleotides matching TRBD2. This CDR3 has 15 residues. Germline V lookup: CDR1 SGHVS, CDR2 FNYEAQ. Trimming removed 2 bases from V and 7 bases from J; junction bases left unmatched: 8.